This TCR beta chain is drawn from a study of blood T cell repertoires in COVID-19. On the study more broadly: Acute and convalescent COVID-19 specimens originated in the United States, Italy and Spain. PBMCs, B-cell-depleted T cells, or T cells were the source of the cDNA or gDNA that made up the material.

Germline V gives CDR1 MGHDK, CDR2 SYGVNS. Trimming stripped 1 base from V and 2 bases from J, with 7 bases between. This CDR3 has 14 amino acids. Participants had their cohort set by participant-reported clinical history. The method was immunoSEQ multiplex PCR; TCRdb's version includes in-frame clones alone and lacks a portion of them. This sample carries about 180,000 clones, about 91% of them seen once, and the ten largest clones take around 2.3%. The V and J genes are TRBV25-1 and TRBJ2-3; the D is unclear. Sequencing used PBMCs or T cells enriched from blood (not recorded which). This receptor was identified in a woman aged 40-49 years with acute COVID-19. Here the CDR3 DNA reads TGTGCCAGCAGTGAATGGAGTTACACAGATACGCAGTATTTT. It encodes CASSEWSYTDTQYF.